This paragraph covers one TCR beta chain sequence. Its antigen is unidentified. These data come from a study of shared clonotypes between healthy human individuals. Study observations and caveats: Owing to a small donor count, the genetic and exposure-history diversity represented was limited. Donor clonotype sharing was expected to depend on sequencing depth.

Every contributor of samples was a Caucasian grown-up residing in Nashville, Tennessee. Around 90 million PBMCs served as the genomic DNA source for unsorted samples. Only in-frame clones appear in the TCRdb table, and some are missing; sequencing was by immunoSEQ multiplex PCR. This sample has about half a million clones, with around 85% found just once. The V and J ends lost 5 bases and 0 bases, in that order; junction bases with no gene match: 11. The CDR3 has 18 amino acids. Germline CDR1 and CDR2: SEHNR and FQNEAQ (reference sequence). Material for sequencing was PBMCs. The chain has TRBV7-9 and TRBJ2-4, with 9 bases fitting TRBD1. The receptor was isolated from a middle-aged woman in good health. Some clones in this sample may be carry-over from other donors' samples. The CDR3 nucleotides are TGTGCCAGCAGCCCCACCGGGACAGGGCGTCTAGCCAAAAACATTCAGTACTTC. This encodes CASSPTGTGRLAKNIQYF.